This entry lists 25 T cell receptor beta chains sequenced from one sample in a study of blood T cell repertoires in COVID-19. The method was immunoSEQ multiplex PCR; TCRdb's version includes in-frame clones alone and lacks a portion of them. The sample has about 250,000 clones, 85% to 90% seen once. The sequencing input was peripheral blood. These receptors all come from a woman between 35 and 50 years old who had recovered from COVID-19.

The chain has TRBV9 and TRBJ2-2, with no clear D. The CDR3 covers 14 residues. The V end was cut by 0 bases, the J end by 6 bases, with 9 bases between. From germline, CDR1 is SGDLS and CDR2 YYNGEE. The CDR3 DNA is TGTGCCAGCAGCGTAGGGCCTCCGCCCGGGGAGCTGTTTTTT. Protein: CASSVGPPPGELFF.

This sequence joins TRBV19 and TRBJ1-1; D remains unclear. This CDR3 is built from 15 residues. Trimming pared 0 bases from V and 0 bases from J, leaving 8 bases between. Germline CDR1 reads LNHDA; CDR2 reads SQIVND (reference sequence). This CDR3 reads CASSIDPAVNTEAFF. CDR3 sequence (DNA): TGTGCCAGTAGTATAGATCCCGCGGTGAACACTGAAGCTTTCTTT. Looking up the rest from reference TRBV19 and TRBJ1-1 gives the full variable domain: DGGITQSPKYLFRKEGQNVTLSCEQNLNHDAMYWYRQDPGQGLRLIYYSQIVNDFQKGDIAEGYSVSREKKESFPLTVTSAQKNPTAFYLCASSIDPAVNTEAFFGQGTRLTVV.

The chain links TRBV6-4 to TRBJ1-1; D is perhaps TRBD1 (6 bases). CDR3 length: 14 residues. Trimming stripped 3 bases from V and 1 base from J, with 9 bases between. CDR1 and CDR2 (germline): MRHNA, SNTAGT. DNA of the CDR3: TGTGCCAGCAGTGAGGGGACACCGAACACTGAAGCTTTCTTT. The encoded protein is CASSEGTPNTEAFF.

V is TRBV5-4 and J is TRBJ1-4, with D tentatively TRBD1 (6 bases). CDR1 is SGHNT and CDR2 is YYREEE in the germline V gene (reference sequence). The CDR3 is 15 residues long. Trimming pared 4 bases from V and 2 bases from J, leaving 12 bases between. Here the CDR3 DNA reads TGTGCCAGCAGCCGCCCGGGGGGCACTAATGAAAAACTGTTTTTT. Encoded protein: CASSRPGGTNEKLFF.

The V and J genes are TRBV11-1 and TRBJ2-5; 10 nucleotides match TRBD2. The trim removed 6 bases at V and 1 base at J, leaving 5 bases unmatched. The CDR3 totals 15 residues. Germline assignment: CDR1 SGHAT and CDR2 FQDESV (reference sequence). The CDR3 coding sequence is TGTGCCAGCAGTCTGGGGACTAGCGTCCAAGAGACCCAGTACTTC. Its translation is CASSLGTSVQETQYF. The variable domain in full, with the rest retrieved from reference TRBV11-1 and TRBJ2-5, is EAEVAQSPRYKITEKSQAVAFWCDPISGHATLYWYRQILGQGPELLVQFQDESVVDDSQLPKDRFSAERLKGVDSTLKIQPAELGDSAMYLCASSLGTSVQETQYFGPGTRLLVL.

The chain carries TRBV7-3 and TRBJ2-2; 9 positions match TRBD2. The CDR3 consists of 16 residues. The germline V gene encodes CDR1 SGHTA and CDR2 FQGTGA. J gave up 3 bases and V 2 bases, and 4 bases lay outside the gene matches. CDR3 in amino acids: CASSLGGRGHTGELFF. The DNA for the CDR3 is TGTGCCAGCAGCTTAGGCGGGAGGGGCCACACCGGGGAGCTGTTTTTT.

The chain uses TRBV7-3 and TRBJ2-3; D possibly corresponds to TRBD1 (6 bases). Germline CDR1 reads SGHTA; CDR2 reads FQGTGA. V was pared by 5 bases and J by 3 bases, with 15 bases between. The CDR3 spans 15 residues. The CDR3 DNA reads TGTGCCAGCAGCCTAGGGGGACCCCCGACAGATACGCAGTATTTT. It encodes CASSLGGPPTDTQYF.

The sample holds one count of this clone. The chain combines TRBV6-5 with TRBJ2-7, with 10 bases identical to TRBD2. With V trimmed by 0 bases and J by 6 bases, 8 bases remained unmatched. This CDR3 has 16 residues. CDR1 and CDR2 (germline): MNHEY, SVGAGI. CDR3 sequence: CASSYSPPAGGVEQYF. CDR3 DNA sequence: TGTGCCAGCAGTTACTCCCCTCCAGCGGGGGGGGTCGAGCAGTACTTC.

This clone was observed once. In DNA, the CDR3 is TGTGCCAGCAGCCAAGCAGCGGGAGCCCCCGGGCAAGAGACCCAGTACTTC. Its translation: CASSQAAGAPGQETQYF. The chain carries TRBV3-1 (or the pseudogene TRBV3-2) and TRBJ2-5; the match to TRBD2 covers 8 bases. Trimming cost V 1 base and J 2 bases; bases outside gene matches: 9. Germline V gives CDR1 LGHDT, CDR2 YNNKEL (reference sequence). This CDR3 has 17 residues.

This clone was seen only a few times. This sequence joins TRBV6-5 and TRBJ1-2; D is unresolved. This CDR3 is built from 13 residues. V gave up 11 bases and J gave up 5 bases, with 18 bases separating them. Germline assignment: CDR1 MNHEY and CDR2 SVGAGI. CDR3 sequence (DNA): TGTGCCGCGACGCAGACCCCGGGGTATGGCTACACCTTC. Protein product: CAATQTPGYGYTF.

This clone has only a few counts. This chain links TRBV7-3 with TRBJ2-2; TRBD2 matches at 9 bases. The CDR3 is 13 amino acids. V was pared by 8 bases and J by 7 bases, with 5 bases of the junction left unmatched. Germline CDR1 SGHTA, CDR2 FQGTGA. The CDR3 region has the DNA TGTGCCAGCGGTGCGGGAGGGGTCGGGGAGCTGTTTTTT. Protein sequence: CASGAGGVGELFF.

The table lists this clone with a count of one. The J gene is TRBJ2-7, the V gene TRBV5-1, with D perhaps matching TRBD1 (6 bases). The CDR3 has 15 amino acids. The V gene lost 4 bases and the J gene lost 2 bases, with 16 bases spanning the gap. Per the germline V gene, CDR1 is SGHRS and CDR2 is YFSETQ. The DNA for the CDR3 is TGCGCCAGCAGCGCCCGGGACACCGCACCCTACGAGCAGTACTTC. Protein product: CASSARDTAPYEQYF.

This chain connects TRBV6-2 or TRBV6-3 to TRBJ2-3; 11 nucleotides match TRBD2. V shed 6 bases, J shed 5 bases, and the junction held 10 bases outside the gene matches. CDR1 and CDR2 from the germline V gene are MNHEY and SVGEGT. This CDR3 comprises 16 residues. The CDR3 DNA reads TGTGCCAGCAGCCCCGGGACTAGCGGAGGGGTAGATACGCAGTATTTT. It codes for CASSPGTSGGVDTQYF.

V usage is TRBV7-2 and J usage is TRBJ2-5, with 10 bases that match TRBD1. CDR1 and CDR2 from the germline V gene are SGHTA and FQGNSA. J was trimmed by 5 bases and V by 4 bases; bases with no gene match: 10. The CDR3 is made up of 16 amino acids. The CDR3, as DNA: TGTGCCAGCAGCTCAAGAGGGACAGGGGTGAGGGAGACCCAGTACTTC. Translation gives CASSSRGTGVRETQYF.

J is TRBJ2-7 and V is TRBV30; D possibly corresponds to TRBD1 (5 bases). The CDR3 covers 14 residues. With 1 base removed from V and 2 bases from J, the gap between germline ends came to 12 bases. CDR1 is GTSNPN, CDR2 SVGIG, per germline (reference sequence). The DNA of the CDR3 is TGTGCCTGGAGTGCCTCAAGGGGCACCTACGAGCAGTACTTC. It is translated as CAWSASRGTYEQYF.

The V call is TRBV28, the J call TRBJ1-2, with 9 bases matching TRBD1. Germline CDR1 and CDR2: MDHEN and SYDVKM. V lost 5 bases, J lost 7 bases, and 2 bases stayed unmatched. CDR3 length: 12 residues. The CDR3, as DNA: TGTGCCAGCAGTGCGGACAGGGGTGGCTACACCTTC. Translation gives CASSADRGGYTF.

The gene calls are TRBV6-1 and TRBJ2-1; 7 bases match TRBD2. The trim removed 1 base at V and 3 bases at J, leaving 9 bases unmatched. Germline lookup yields CDR1 MNHNS and CDR2 SASEGT. The CDR3 covers 17 residues. CDR3 sequence reads: CASSEEVGGSGYNEQFF. CDR3 nucleotide sequence: TGTGCCAGCAGTGAAGAGGTGGGAGGGAGTGGCTACAATGAGCAGTTCTTC.

This clone was counted between two and nine times. This sequence joins TRBV7-6 and TRBJ1-6, with 9 positions matching TRBD1. Germline assignment: CDR1 SGHVS and CDR2 FNYEAQ. Losses at the gene ends were 5 bases for V and 6 bases for J; bases not matched to a gene: 5. The CDR3 sequence is 15 residues long. The CDR3 loop reads CASSPSGQGNSPLHF. CDR3 DNA: TGTGCCAGCAGCCCCTCGGGACAGGGTAATTCACCCCTCCACTTT.

The rearrangement links TRBV5-5 to TRBJ1-2, with D hard to call. Per the germline V gene, CDR1 is SGHKS and CDR2 is YYEKEE (reference sequence). Trimming removed 0 bases at V and 4 bases at J, with 7 bases between. The CDR3 has 13 amino acids. The CDR3 region is CASSLVSLYGYTF. CDR3 in DNA: TGTGCCAGCAGCTTGGTGAGTCTCTATGGCTACACCTTC.

The V call is TRBV6-5, the J call TRBJ1-2, with unresolved D. The CDR3 contains 13 residues. Trimming stripped 7 bases from V and 8 bases from J, with 17 bases between. CDR1 is MNHEY and CDR2 is SVGAGI in the germline V gene. The CDR3 here is CASTPGLARGYTF. The CDR3 coding sequence is TGTGCCAGCACCCCCGGCCTTGCGAGGGGCTACACCTTC.

For the CDR3, the DNA is TGTGCCAGCAGCTTGGGGACAGGGGGATTCTATGGCTACACCTTC. Amino acids: CASSLGTGGFYGYTF. The V call is TRBV5-6, the J call TRBJ1-2; TRBD1 aligns across 10 bases. Germline trimming cut 0 bases from V and 4 bases from J; bases unmatched to any gene: 3. This CDR3 contains 15 residues. CDR1 is SGHDT and CDR2 is YYEEEE in the germline V gene.

This clone has just one count. CDR3 sequence reads: CASSLDLREGQETQYF. CDR3 DNA: TGTGCCAGCAGCTTAGATCTGCGGGAGGGCCAAGAGACCCAGTACTTC. The V call is TRBV11-3, the J call TRBJ2-5; TRBD2 matches at 9 bases. Germline V gives CDR1 SGHNT, CDR2 YENEEA. The CDR3 runs 16 residues. The V segment lost 0 bases and the J segment 1 base; nucleotides outside the gene matches: 3.

The V and J genes are TRBV6-1 and TRBJ2-7, with 10 bases lining up with TRBD1. After removal of 4 bases from V and 4 bases from J, the junction contained 10 bases not matched to a gene. The germline gives CDR1 MNHNS, CDR2 SASEGT. This CDR3 has 16 residues. This chain's CDR3 is CASSARQGAVSYEQYV. The DNA for the CDR3 is TGTGCCAGCAGTGCTAGACAGGGGGCTGTTTCTTACGAGCAGTACGTC.

The chain employs TRBV7-2 and TRBJ2-5; D may be TRBD1 (6 bases). The V gene's germline CDR1 is SGHTA and CDR2 FQGNSA. V was cut by 5 bases and J by 5 bases, with 18 bases left in between. The CDR3 runs to 15 residues. CDR3 protein: CASSPVGAREETQYF. The CDR3 region has the DNA TGTGCCAGCAGCCCGGTGGGGGCCCGAGAGGAGACCCAGTACTTC.

The rearrangement links TRBV23-1 to TRBJ2-7, with 10 bases identical to TRBD1. TRBV23-1 is placed among ORFs of uncertain function. The CDR3 covers 16 residues. V shed 6 bases and J 2 bases; nucleotides not matched to a gene: 10. The CDR3 bases are TGCGCCAGCAGCCCCGGGGAGGACAGGGGGACCTACGAGCAGTACTTC. Translated: CASSPGEDRGTYEQYF.